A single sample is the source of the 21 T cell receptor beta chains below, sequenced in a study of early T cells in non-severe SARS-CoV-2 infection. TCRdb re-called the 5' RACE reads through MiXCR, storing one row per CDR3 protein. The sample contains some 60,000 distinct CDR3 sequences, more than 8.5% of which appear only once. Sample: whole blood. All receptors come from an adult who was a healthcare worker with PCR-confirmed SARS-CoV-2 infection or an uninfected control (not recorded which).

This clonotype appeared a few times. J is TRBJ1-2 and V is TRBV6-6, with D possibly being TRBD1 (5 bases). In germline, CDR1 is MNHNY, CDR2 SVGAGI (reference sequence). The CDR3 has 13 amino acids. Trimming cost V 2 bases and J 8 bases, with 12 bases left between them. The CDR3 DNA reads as TGTGCCAGCAGTTACGAGGGGATAGGAGGCTACACCTTC. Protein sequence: CASSYEGIGGYTF.

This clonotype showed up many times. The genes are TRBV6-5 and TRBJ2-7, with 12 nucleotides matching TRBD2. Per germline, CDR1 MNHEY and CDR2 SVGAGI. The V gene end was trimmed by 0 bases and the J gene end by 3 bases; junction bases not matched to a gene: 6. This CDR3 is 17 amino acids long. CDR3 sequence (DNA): TGTGCCAGCAGTTACTCGTTTCGACTAGCGGGAGTCTACGAGCAGTACTTC. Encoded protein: CASSYSFRLAGVYEQYF.

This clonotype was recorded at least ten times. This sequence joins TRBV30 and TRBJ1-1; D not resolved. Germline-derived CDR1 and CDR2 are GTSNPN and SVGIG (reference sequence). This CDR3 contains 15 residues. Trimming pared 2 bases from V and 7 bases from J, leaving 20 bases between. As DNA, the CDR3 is TGTGCCTGGAGTTGGTCTCGGGCGATAGGGAGTGAAGCTTTCTTT. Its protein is CAWSWSRAIGSEAFF.

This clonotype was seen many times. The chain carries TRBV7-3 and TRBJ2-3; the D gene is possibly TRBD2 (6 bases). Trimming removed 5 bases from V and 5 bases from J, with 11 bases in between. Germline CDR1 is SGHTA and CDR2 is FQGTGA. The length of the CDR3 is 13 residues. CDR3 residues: CASSQGLLDTQYF. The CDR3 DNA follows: TGTGCCAGCAGCCAAGGACTATTAGATACGCAGTATTTT.

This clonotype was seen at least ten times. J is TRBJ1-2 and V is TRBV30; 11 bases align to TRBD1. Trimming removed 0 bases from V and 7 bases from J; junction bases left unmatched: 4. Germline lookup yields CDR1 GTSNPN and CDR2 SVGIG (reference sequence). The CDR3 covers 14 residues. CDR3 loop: CAWSVTGTGGGYTF. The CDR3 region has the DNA TGTGCCTGGAGTGTTACTGGGACAGGGGGTGGCTACACCTTC.

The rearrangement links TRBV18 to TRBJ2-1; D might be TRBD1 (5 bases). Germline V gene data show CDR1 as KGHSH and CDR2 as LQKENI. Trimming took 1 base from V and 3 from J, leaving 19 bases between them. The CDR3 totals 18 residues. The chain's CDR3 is CASSPQGLQNSVYNEQFF. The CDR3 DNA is TGTGCCAGCTCACCACAGGGGCTCCAAAATTCGGTCTACAATGAGCAGTTCTTC.

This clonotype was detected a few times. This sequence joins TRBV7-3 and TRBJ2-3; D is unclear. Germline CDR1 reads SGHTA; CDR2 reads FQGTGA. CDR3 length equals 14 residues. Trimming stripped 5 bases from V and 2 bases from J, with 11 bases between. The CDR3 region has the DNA TGTGCCAGCAGCCTAGGGTCAAACACAGATACGCAGTATTTT. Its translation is CASSLGSNTDTQYF. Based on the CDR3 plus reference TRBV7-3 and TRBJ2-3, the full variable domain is GAGVSQTPSNKVTEKGKYVELRCDPISGHTALYWYRQSLGQGPEFLIYFQGTGAADDSGLPNDRFFAVRPEGSVSTLKIQRTERGDSAVYLCASSLGSNTDTQYFGPGTRLTVL.

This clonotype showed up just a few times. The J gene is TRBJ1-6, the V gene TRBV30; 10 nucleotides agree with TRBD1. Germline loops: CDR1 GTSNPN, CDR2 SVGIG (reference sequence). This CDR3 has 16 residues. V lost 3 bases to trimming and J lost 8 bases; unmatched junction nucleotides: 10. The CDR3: CAWRTFTGTGDSPLHF. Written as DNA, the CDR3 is TGTGCCTGGAGGACCTTTACCGGGACAGGGGATTCACCCCTCCACTTT. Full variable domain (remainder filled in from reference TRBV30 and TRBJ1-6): SQTIHQWPATLVQPVGSPLSLECTVEGTSNPNLYWYRQAAGRGLQLLFYSVGIGQISSEVPQNLSASRPQDRQFILSSKKLLLSDSGFYLCAWRTFTGTGDSPLHFGNGTRLTVT.

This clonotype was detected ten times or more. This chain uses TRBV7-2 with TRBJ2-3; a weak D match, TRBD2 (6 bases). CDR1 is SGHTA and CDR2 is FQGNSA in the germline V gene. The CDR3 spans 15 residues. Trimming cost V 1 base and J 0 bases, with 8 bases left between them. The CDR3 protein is CASSLGGTSTDTQYF. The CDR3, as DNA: TGTGCCAGCAGCTTAGGTGGGACTAGCACAGATACGCAGTATTTT. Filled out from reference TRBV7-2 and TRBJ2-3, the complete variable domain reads GAGVSQSPSNKVTEKGKDVELRCDPISGHTALYWYRQSLGQGLEFLIYFQGNSAPDKSGLPSDRFSAERTGGSVSTLTIQRTQQEDSAVYLCASSLGGTSTDTQYFGPGTRLTVL.

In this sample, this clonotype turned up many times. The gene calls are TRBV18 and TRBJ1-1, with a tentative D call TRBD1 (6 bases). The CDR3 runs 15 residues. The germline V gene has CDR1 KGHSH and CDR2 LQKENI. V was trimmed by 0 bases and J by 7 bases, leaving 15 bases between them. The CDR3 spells CASSPPLGGDGEAFF. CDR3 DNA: TGTGCCAGCTCACCACCTTTAGGGGGTGATGGTGAAGCTTTCTTT.

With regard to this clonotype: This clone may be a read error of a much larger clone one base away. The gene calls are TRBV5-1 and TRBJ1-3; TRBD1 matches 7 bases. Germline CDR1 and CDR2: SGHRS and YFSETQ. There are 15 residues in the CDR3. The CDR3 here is CVSSTTTGTGNTIYF. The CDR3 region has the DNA TGCGTCAGCAGCACTACGACAGGGACTGGAAACACCATATATTTT.

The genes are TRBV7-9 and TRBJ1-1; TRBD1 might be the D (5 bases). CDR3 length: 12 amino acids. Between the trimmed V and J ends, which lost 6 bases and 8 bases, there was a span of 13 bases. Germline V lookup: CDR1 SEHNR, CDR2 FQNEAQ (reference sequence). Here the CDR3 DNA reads TGTGCCAGCAGTTGGACATTGGGGGAAGCTTTCTTT. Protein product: CASSWTLGEAFF.

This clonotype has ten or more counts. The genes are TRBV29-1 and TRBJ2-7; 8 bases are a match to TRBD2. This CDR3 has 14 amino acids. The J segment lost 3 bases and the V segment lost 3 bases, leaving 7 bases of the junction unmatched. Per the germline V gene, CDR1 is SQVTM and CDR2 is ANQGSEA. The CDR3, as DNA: TGCAGCGTTGATCGGGGGGGCAGGGACTACGAGCAGTACTTC. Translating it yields CSVDRGGRDYEQYF.

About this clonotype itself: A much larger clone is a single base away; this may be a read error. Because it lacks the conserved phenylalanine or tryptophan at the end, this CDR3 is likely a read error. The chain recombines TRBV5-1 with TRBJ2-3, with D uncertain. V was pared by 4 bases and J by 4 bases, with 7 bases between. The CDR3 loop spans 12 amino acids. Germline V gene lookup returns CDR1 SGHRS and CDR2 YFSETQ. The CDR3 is CASSLLPDTQYI. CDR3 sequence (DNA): TGCGCCAGCAGCCTACTCCCAGATACGCAGTATATT.

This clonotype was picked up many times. This CDR3 reads CASSLEGLVYETQYF. In nucleotides, the CDR3 is TGTGCCAGCAGTTTAGAGGGACTAGTATACGAGACCCAGTACTTC. The gene calls are TRBV12-3 or TRBV12-4 and TRBJ2-5; 8 positions match TRBD2. This CDR3 has 15 residues. Trimming cost V 1 base and J 5 bases; bases outside gene matches: 6.

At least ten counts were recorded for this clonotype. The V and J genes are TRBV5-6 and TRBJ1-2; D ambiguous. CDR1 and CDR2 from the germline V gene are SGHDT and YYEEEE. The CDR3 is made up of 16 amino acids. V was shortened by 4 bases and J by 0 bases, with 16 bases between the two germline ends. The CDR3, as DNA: TGTGCCAGCAGCCCCGAGACGACGAGTACTAACTATGGCTACACCTTC. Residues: CASSPETTSTNYGYTF.

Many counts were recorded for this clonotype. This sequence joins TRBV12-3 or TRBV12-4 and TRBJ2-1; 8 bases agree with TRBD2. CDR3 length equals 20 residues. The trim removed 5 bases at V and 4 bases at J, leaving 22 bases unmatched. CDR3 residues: CASSPRLAQLGGAKYNEQFF. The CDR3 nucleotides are TGTGCCAGCAGTCCACGACTAGCGCAACTGGGAGGGGCTAAATACAATGAGCAGTTCTTC.

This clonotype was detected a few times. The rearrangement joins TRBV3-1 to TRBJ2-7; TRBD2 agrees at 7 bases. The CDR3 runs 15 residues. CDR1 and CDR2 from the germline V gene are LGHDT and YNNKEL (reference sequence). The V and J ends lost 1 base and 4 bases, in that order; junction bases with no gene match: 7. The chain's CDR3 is CASSQAPSGNYEQYF. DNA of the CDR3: TGTGCCAGCAGCCAAGCACCAAGCGGGAATTACGAGCAGTACTTC.

CDR3 nucleotides: TGTGCCAGCAGTCCCACGGCACAGGGCTATGGCTACACCTTC. It yields the protein CASSPTAQGYGYTF. The chain employs TRBV6-4 and TRBJ1-2, with a possible D match to TRBD1 (6 bases). Trimming took off 5 bases at V and 4 bases at J, with 14 bases between the two ends. CDR1 and CDR2 from the germline V gene are MRHNA and SNTAGT. The CDR3 has 14 residues.

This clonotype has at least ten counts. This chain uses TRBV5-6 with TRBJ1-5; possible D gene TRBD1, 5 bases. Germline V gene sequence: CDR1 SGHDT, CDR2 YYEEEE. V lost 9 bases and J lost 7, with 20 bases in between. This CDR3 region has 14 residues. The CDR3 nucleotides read TGTGCCACCAAGAGGGCGGGCTCAGGGCAGCCCCAGCATTTT. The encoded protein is CATKRAGSGQPQHF.

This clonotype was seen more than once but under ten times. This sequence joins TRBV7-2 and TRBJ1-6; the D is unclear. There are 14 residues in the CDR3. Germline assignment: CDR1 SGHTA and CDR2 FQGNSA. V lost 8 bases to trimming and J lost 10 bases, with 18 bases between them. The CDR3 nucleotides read TGTGCCAGCCTTCTAAGGGCAGGCCCCTCACCCCTCCACTTT. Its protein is CASLLRAGPSPLHF.